The T cell receptor (beta chain) described here comes from a study of T cells in Graves' hyperthyroidism and ophthalmopathy. General study points: Appearing also in blood were most of the thyroid clonotypes expanded above 0.001.

The CDR3 has 12 residues. Per germline, CDR1 DFQATT and CDR2 SNEGSKA (reference sequence). The V gene lost 1 base and the J gene lost 4 bases, with 8 bases spanning the gap. The PBMCs studied were ones that came from around 10 ml fresh peripheral blood. The table lists this clonotype with many counts. Its specificity is not known. The CDR3 regions of TCR beta were amplified from RNA transcripts. First-round RT-PCR of the TCR CDR3 relied on the HTBI primer set. TCRdb redid the calling of the multiplex PCR reads with MiXCR, one entry per CDR3 protein. Of about 550,000 distinct CDR3 sequences listed, about 20% are singletons.

Material for sequencing was blood. This TCR came from a man between 18 and 35 years old with Graves' hyperthyroidism. This chain connects TRBV20-1 to TRBJ2-7; maybe TRBD2 (6 bases). CDR3 coding DNA: TGCAGTGCTAGAGTCGGGGGTTACGAGCAGTACTTC. It specifies CSARVGGYEQYF.